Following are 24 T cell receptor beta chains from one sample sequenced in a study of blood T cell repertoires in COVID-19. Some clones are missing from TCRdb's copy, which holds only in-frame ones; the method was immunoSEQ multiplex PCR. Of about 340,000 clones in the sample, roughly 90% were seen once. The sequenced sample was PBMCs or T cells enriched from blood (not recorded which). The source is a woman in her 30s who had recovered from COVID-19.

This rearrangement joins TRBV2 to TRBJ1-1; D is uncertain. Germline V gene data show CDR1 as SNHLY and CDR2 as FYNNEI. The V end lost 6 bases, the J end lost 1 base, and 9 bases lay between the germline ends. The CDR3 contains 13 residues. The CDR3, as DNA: TGTGCCAGCAGATCTGGGAGGAACACTGAAGCTTTCTTT. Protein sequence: CASRSGRNTEAFF.

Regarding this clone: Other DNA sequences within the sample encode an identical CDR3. Here the CDR3 reads CASSSGYEQYF. The CDR3, as DNA: TGTGCCAGCAGTTCCGGTTACGAGCAGTACTTC. The chain is built from TRBV28 and TRBJ2-7; D is unresolved. V lost 4 bases and J lost 4, with 5 bases in between. The CDR3 consists of 11 residues. Germline CDR1 and CDR2: MDHEN and SYDVKM.

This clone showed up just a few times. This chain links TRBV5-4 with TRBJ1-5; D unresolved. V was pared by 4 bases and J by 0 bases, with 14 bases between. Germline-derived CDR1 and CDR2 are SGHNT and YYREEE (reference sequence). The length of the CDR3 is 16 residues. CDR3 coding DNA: TGTGCCAGCAGCATACTTACGCTATATAGCAATCAGCCCCAGCATTTT. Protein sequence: CASSILTLYSNQPQHF.

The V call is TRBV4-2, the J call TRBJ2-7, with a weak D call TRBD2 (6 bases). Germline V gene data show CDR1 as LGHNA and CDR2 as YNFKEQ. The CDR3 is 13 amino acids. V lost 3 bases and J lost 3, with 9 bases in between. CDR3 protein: CASSQEGLYEQYF. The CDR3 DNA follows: TGTGCCAGCAGCCAGGAGGGGCTCTACGAGCAGTACTTC.

This CDR3 reads CASSWGGSGNEQYF. The CDR3 DNA reads TGCGCCAGCAGCTGGGGGGGTTCTGGTAACGAGCAGTACTTC. V and J are TRBV5-1 and TRBJ2-7, with 7 bases matching TRBD2. Germline CDR1 reads SGHRS; CDR2 reads YFSETQ. With V trimmed by 3 bases and J by 5 bases, 8 bases remained unmatched. This CDR3 region has 14 residues.

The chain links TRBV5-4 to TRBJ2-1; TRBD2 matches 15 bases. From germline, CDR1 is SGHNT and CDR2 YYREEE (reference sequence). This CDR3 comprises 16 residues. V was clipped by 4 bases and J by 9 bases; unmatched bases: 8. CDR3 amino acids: CASSKGTSGRFGEQFF. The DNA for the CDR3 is TGTGCCAGCAGCAAAGGGACTAGCGGGAGGTTTGGTGAGCAGTTCTTC.

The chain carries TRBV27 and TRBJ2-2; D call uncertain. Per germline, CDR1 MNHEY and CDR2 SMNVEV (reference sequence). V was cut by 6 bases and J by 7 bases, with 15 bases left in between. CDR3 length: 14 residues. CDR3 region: CASRPNFRNGELFF. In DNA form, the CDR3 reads TGTGCCAGCAGGCCCAACTTTCGTAACGGGGAGCTGTTTTTT.

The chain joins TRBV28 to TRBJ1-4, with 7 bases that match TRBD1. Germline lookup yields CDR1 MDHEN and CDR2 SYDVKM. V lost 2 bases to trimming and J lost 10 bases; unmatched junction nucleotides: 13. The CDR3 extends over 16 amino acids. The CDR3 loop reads CASSLDHGVQGGKLFF. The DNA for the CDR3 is TGTGCCAGCAGTTTAGACCACGGGGTCCAGGGGGGAAAACTGTTTTTT.

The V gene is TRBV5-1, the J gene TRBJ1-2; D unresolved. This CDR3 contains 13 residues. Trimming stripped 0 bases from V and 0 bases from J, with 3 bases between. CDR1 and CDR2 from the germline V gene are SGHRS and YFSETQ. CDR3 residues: CASSLASNYGYTF. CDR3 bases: TGCGCCAGCAGCTTGGCCTCTAACTATGGCTACACCTTC.

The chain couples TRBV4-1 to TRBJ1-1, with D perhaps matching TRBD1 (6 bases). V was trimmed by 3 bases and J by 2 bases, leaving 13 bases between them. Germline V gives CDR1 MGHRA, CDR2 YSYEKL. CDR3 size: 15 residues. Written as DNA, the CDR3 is TGCGCCAGCAGCCACCTCTTGACAGGTAACACTGAAGCTTTCTTT. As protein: CASSHLLTGNTEAFF.

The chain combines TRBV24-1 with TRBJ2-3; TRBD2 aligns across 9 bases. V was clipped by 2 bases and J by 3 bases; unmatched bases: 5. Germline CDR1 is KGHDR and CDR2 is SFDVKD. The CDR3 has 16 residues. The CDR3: CATSDSLAGPTDTQYF. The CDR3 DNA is TGTGCCACCAGTGATTCACTAGCGGGTCCTACAGATACGCAGTATTTT.

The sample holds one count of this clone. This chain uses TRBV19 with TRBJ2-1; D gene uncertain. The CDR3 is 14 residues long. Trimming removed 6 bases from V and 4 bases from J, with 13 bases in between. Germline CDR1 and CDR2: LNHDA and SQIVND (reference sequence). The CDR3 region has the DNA TGTGCCAGTAGCCCTGGTGGAGCTTACAATGAGCAGTTCTTC. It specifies CASSPGGAYNEQFF.

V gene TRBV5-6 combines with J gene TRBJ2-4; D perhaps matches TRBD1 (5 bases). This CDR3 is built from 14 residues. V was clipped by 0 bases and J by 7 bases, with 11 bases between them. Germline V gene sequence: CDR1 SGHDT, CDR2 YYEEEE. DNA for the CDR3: TGTGCCAGCAGCTTGGGGACACTGGGGAACATTCAGTACTTC. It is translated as CASSLGTLGNIQYF.

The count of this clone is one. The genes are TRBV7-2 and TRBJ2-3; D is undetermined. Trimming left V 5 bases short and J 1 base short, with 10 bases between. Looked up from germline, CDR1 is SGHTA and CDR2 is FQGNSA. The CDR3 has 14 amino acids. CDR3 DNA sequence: TGTGCCAGCAGCCCACAAAGCGGCACAGATACGCAGTATTTT. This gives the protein CASSPQSGTDTQYF.

The CDR3 sequence is CACSPDTYGYTF. The CDR3 DNA follows: TGTGCCTGTAGTCCAGATACATATGGCTACACCTTC. The chain combines TRBV30 with TRBJ1-2; D unresolved. Germline assignment: CDR1 GTSNPN and CDR2 SVGIG (reference sequence). V was trimmed by 6 bases and J by 5 bases, leaving 13 bases between them. CDR3 size: 12 residues.

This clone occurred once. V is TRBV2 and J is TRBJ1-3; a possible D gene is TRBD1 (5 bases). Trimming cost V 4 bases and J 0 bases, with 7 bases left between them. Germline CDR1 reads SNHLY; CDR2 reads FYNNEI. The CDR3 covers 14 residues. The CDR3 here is CASSGDSSGNTIYF. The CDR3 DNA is TGTGCCAGCAGTGGGGACTCCTCTGGAAACACCATATATTTT.

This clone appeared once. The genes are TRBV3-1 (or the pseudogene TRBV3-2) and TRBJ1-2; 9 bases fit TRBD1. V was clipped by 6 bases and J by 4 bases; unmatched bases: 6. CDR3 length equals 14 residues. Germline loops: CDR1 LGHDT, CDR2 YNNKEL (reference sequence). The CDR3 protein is CASSGTGIGYGYTF. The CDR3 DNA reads TGTGCCAGCAGTGGGACAGGGATAGGCTATGGCTACACCTTC.

The CDR3 sequence: CASSPTQGNSPLHF. The CDR3 DNA follows: TGTGCCAGCAGCCCCACTCAGGGGAATTCACCCCTCCACTTT. The chain joins TRBV11-2 to TRBJ1-6; D might be TRBD1 (6 bases). The CDR3 runs to 14 residues. V dropped 5 bases and J dropped 7 bases, with 12 bases sitting between them. Germline values: CDR1 SGHAT, CDR2 FQNNGV.

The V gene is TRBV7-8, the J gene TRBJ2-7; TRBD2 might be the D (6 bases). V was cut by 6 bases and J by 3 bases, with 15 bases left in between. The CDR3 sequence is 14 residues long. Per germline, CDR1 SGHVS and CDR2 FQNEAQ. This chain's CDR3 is CASRPYGGSYEQYF. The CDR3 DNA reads TGTGCCAGCAGACCCTATGGGGGGAGCTACGAGCAGTACTTC.

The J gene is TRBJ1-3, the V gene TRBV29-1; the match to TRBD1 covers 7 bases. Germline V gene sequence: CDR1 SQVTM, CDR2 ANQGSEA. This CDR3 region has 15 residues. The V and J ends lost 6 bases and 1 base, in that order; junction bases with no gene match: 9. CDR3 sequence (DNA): TGCAGCGTAAGTGGGGACAGCACTTCTGGAAACACCATATATTTT. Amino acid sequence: CSVSGDSTSGNTIYF.

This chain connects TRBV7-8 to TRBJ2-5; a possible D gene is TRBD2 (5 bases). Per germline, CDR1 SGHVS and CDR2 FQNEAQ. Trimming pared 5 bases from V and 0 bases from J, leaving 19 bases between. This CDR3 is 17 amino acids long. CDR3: CASSPYVGRRDQETQYF. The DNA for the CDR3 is TGTGCCAGCAGCCCCTATGTGGGGAGACGAGACCAAGAGACCCAGTACTTC.

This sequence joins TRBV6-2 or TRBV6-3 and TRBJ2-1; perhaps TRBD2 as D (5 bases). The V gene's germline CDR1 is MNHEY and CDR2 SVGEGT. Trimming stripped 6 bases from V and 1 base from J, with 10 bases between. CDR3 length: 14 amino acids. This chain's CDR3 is CASSRDYSYNEQFF. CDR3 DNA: TGTGCCAGCAGCCGAGACTATTCCTACAATGAGCAGTTCTTC.

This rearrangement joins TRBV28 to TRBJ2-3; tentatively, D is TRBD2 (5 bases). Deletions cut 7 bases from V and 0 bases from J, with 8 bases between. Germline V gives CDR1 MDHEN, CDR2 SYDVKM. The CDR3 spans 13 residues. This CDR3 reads CASKERSTDTQYF. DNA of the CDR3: TGTGCCAGCAAGGAGCGGAGCACAGATACGCAGTATTTT. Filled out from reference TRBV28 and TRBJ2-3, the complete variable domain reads DVKVTQSSRYLVKRTGEKVFLECVQDMDHENMFWYRQDPGLGLRLIYFSYDVKMKEKGDIPEGYSVSREKKERFSLILESASTNQTSMYLCASKERSTDTQYFGPGTRLTVL.

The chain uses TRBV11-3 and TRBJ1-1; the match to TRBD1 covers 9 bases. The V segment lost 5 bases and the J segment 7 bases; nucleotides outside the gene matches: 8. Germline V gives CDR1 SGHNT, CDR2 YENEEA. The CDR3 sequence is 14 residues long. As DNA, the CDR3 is TGTGCCAGCAGCCCGACAGGGGGGATTGGTGAAGCTTTCTTT. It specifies CASSPTGGIGEAFF.